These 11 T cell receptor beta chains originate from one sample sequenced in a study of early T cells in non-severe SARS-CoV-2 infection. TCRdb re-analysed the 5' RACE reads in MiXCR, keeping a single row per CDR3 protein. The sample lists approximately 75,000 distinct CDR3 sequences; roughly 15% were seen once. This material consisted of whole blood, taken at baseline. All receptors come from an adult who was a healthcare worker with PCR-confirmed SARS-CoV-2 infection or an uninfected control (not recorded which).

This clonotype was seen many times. CDR3: CASSPQSFSYNSPLHF. The CDR3 region has the DNA TGTGCCAGCAGTCCCCAGTCTTTCTCCTATAATTCACCCCTCCACTTT. This chain uses TRBV28 with TRBJ1-6; D gene ambiguous. Deletions cut 5 bases from V and 0 bases from J, with 11 bases between. Germline V gives CDR1 MDHEN, CDR2 SYDVKM. The length of the CDR3 is 16 residues.

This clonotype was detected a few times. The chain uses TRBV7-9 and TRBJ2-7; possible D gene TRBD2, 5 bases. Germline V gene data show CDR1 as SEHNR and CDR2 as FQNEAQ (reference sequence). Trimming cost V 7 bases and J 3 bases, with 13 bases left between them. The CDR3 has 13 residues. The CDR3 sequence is CASTRDFSYEQYF. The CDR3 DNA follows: TGTGCCAGCACCCGGGATTTTAGCTACGAGCAGTACTTC.

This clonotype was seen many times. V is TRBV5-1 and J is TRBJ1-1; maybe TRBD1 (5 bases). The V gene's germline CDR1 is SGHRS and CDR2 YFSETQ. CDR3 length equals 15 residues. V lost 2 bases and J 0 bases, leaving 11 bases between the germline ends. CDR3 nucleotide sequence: TGCGCCAGCAGCTTTGGGGGACCCCTGAACACTGAAGCTTTCTTT. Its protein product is CASSFGGPLNTEAFF.

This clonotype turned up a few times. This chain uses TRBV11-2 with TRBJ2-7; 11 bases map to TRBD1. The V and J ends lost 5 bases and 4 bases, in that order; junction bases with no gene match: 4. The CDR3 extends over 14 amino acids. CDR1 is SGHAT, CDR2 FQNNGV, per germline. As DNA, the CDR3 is TGTGCCAGCAGCGACGGACAGGGGGCATACGAGCAGTACTTC. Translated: CASSDGQGAYEQYF.

The CDR3 region is CASSTLQGSSTDTQYF. The CDR3 DNA sequence: TGTGCCAGCAGCACGCTCCAGGGGTCTAGCACAGATACGCAGTATTTT. V usage is TRBV7-6 and J usage is TRBJ2-3; D might be TRBD1 (6 bases). Germline V lookup: CDR1 SGHVS, CDR2 FNYEAQ. This CDR3 spans 16 amino acids. Between the trimmed V and J ends, which lost 5 bases and 0 bases, there was a span of 15 bases.

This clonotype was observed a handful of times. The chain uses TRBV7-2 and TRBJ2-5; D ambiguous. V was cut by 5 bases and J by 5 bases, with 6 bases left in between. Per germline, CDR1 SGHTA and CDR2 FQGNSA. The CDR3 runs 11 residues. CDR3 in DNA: TGTGCCAGCAGCCCAAGGGAGACCCAGTACTTC. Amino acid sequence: CASSPRETQYF.

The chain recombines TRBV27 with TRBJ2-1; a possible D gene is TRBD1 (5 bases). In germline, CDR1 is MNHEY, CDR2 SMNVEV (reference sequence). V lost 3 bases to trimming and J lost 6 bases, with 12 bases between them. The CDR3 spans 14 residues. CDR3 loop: CASSLKGPGNEQFF. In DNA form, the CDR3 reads TGTGCCAGCAGTTTGAAGGGGCCTGGCAATGAGCAGTTCTTC.

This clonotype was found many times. The chain's CDR3 is CASSLQGAYTEAFF. The CDR3 bases are TGTGCCAGCAGCCTCCAGGGGGCGTACACTGAAGCTTTCTTT. This chain links TRBV12-3 or TRBV12-4 with TRBJ1-1, with TRBD1 matching over 8 bases. The CDR3 is 14 amino acids. Trimming cost V 6 bases and J 3 bases; bases outside gene matches: 6.

The CDR3 region is CASSLAISGSFTDTQYF. For the CDR3, the DNA is TGCGCCAGCAGCTTGGCCATTAGCGGGTCCTTCACAGATACGCAGTATTTT. This chain connects TRBV5-1 to TRBJ2-3; TRBD2 agrees at 7 bases. The CDR3 extends over 17 amino acids. The V segment lost 0 bases and the J segment 2 bases; nucleotides outside the gene matches: 9. Germline V gene lookup returns CDR1 SGHRS and CDR2 YFSETQ.

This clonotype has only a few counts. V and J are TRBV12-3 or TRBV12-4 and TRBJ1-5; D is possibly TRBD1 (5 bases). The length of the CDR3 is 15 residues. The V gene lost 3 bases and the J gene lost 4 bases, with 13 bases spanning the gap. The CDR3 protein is CASSFPNGGNQPQHF. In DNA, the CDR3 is TGTGCCAGCAGTTTCCCGAATGGGGGGAATCAGCCCCAGCATTTT.

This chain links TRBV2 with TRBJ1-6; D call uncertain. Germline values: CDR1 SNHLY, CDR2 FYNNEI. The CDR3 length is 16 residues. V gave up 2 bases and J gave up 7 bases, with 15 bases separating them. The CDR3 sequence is CASSEKSRSGNSPLHF. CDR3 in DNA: TGTGCCAGCAGTGAAAAGTCCAGGAGTGGGAATTCACCCCTCCACTTT.